The 15 T cell receptor beta chains in this list originate from one sample, sequenced in a study of cytomegalovirus exposure and HLA in healthy donors. The primer mix had 60 Vbeta and 13 Jbeta primers. Sequenced by immunoSEQ multiplex PCR; TCRdb stores in-frame clones only, minus some. Among roughly 180,000 clones, around 82% were seen once, and the ten largest hold 0.2% to 0.3%. Sequenced sample: PBMCs. The receptors come from a boy between 10 and 17 years old in good health and CMV-seronegative.

This rearrangement joins TRBV30 to TRBJ2-1; maybe TRBD2 (7 bases). The V end was cut by 1 base, the J end by 1 base, with 20 bases between. The CDR3 totals 18 residues. CDR1 is GTSNPN and CDR2 is SVGIG in the germline V gene (reference sequence). The DNA for the CDR3 is TGTGCCTGGAGTGCCCTACTGGGGGGGACAAGTTCCTACAATGAGCAGTTCTTC. Translated, it gives CAWSALLGGTSSYNEQFF.

The chain has TRBV5-1 and TRBJ1-6; D not certain. CDR3 size: 16 residues. V lost 4 bases, J lost 8 bases, and 19 bases lay in between. CDR1 is SGHRS, CDR2 YFSETQ, per germline. The CDR3, as DNA: TGCGCCAGCAGCCGAGGGCGGGTTGGACCCTATTCACCCCTCCACTTT. This codes for CASSRGRVGPYSPLHF.

The gene calls are TRBV19 and TRBJ2-1, with D possibly being TRBD2 (5 bases). This CDR3 is built from 15 residues. V was trimmed by 6 bases and J by 6 bases, leaving 18 bases between them. Germline CDR1 LNHDA, CDR2 SQIVND (reference sequence). This CDR3 is CASSGGRGLSNEQFF. DNA of the CDR3: TGTGCCAGTAGCGGAGGAAGAGGGCTTTCCAATGAGCAGTTCTTC. The complete variable domain, with remaining parts taken from reference TRBV19 and TRBJ2-1, reads DGGITQSPKYLFRKEGQNVTLSCEQNLNHDAMYWYRQDPGQGLRLIYYSQIVNDFQKGDIAEGYSVSREKKESFPLTVTSAQKNPTAFYLCASSGGRGLSNEQFFGPGTRLTVL.

The V call is TRBV9, the J call TRBJ2-3, with 7 bases aligning to TRBD2. J gave up 2 bases and V 4 bases, and 4 bases lay outside the gene matches. The CDR3 consists of 14 residues. Per germline, CDR1 SGDLS and CDR2 YYNGEE. DNA for the CDR3: TGTGCCAGCAGCTCCGGGGGGTCCACAGATACGCAGTATTTT. It encodes CASSSGGSTDTQYF.

The chain carries TRBV20-1 and TRBJ1-2, with unresolved D. The CDR3 has 10 residues. V lost 5 bases and J lost 12, with 13 bases in between. The germline V gene encodes CDR1 DFQATT and CDR2 SNEGSKA (reference sequence). CDR3 bases: TGCAGTGCTTTTATCCCCTCGGACACCTTC. Its translation: CSAFIPSDTF.

This chain connects TRBV15 to TRBJ2-2; D unclear. Trimming shortened V by 1 base and J by 4 bases, and 7 bases separated the two germline ends. The CDR3 sequence is 14 residues long. Germline CDR1 LNHNV, CDR2 YYDKDF (reference sequence). The CDR3 region has the DNA TGTGCCACCAGCAGAGGCGGCCTCACCGGGGAGCTGTTTTTT. Protein product: CATSRGGLTGELFF.

The J gene is TRBJ1-5, the V gene TRBV7-9, with a weak D call TRBD1 (6 bases). Trimming took 1 base from V and 6 from J, leaving 10 bases between them. CDR3 length: 14 amino acids. Germline V gene data show CDR1 as SEHNR and CDR2 as FQNEAQ (reference sequence). The DNA of the CDR3 is TGTGCCAGCAGCTTAGAGGGGGGGCCTCAGCCCCAGCATTTT. Amino acids: CASSLEGGPQPQHF.

The V and J genes are TRBV7-2 and TRBJ2-5, with TRBD2 matching 8 bases. Per the germline V gene, CDR1 is SGHTA and CDR2 is FQGNSA. This CDR3 contains 13 residues. Losses at the gene ends were 7 bases for V and 7 bases for J; bases not matched to a gene: 8. The CDR3 DNA reads as TGTGCCAGCACCAGGGGACTAGTAGGGACCCAGTACTTC. Its protein product is CASTRGLVGTQYF.

This clone was counted a single time. J is TRBJ1-2 and V is TRBV4-3; a possible D gene is TRBD1 (6 bases). With 0 bases removed from V and 2 bases from J, the gap between germline ends came to 10 bases. Germline V gene data show CDR1 as LGHNA and CDR2 as YSLEER. The CDR3 has 15 residues. The CDR3 protein is CASSQDLGQNYGYTF. The DNA for the CDR3 is TGCGCCAGCAGCCAAGATCTCGGACAGAACTATGGCTACACCTTC.

The J gene is TRBJ2-7, the V gene TRBV9; TRBD1 agrees at 12 bases. After removal of 4 bases from V and 4 bases from J, the junction contained 6 bases not matched to a gene. The CDR3 is 15 residues long. Per the germline V gene, CDR1 is SGDLS and CDR2 is YYNGEE. In DNA form, the CDR3 reads TGTGCCAGCAGCCCACGGGACAGGGGGCGTTACGAGCAGTACTTC. It is translated as CASSPRDRGRYEQYF.

To note about this clone: The sample contains more than one DNA sequence encoding this CDR3. The chain carries TRBV7-9 and TRBJ2-7, with 16 bases matching TRBD2. V gave up 8 bases and J gave up 9 bases; unmatched junction bases: 10. The CDR3 contains 15 residues. The germline V gene has CDR1 SEHNR and CDR2 FQNEAQ (reference sequence). CDR3 bases: TGTGCCAGCGCCTCCTTGGGGACTAGCGGGAGGGGGCAGTACTTC. It yields the protein CASASLGTSGRGQYF. The whole variable domain, remainder taken from reference TRBV7-9 and TRBJ2-7, is DTGVSQNPRHKITKRGQNVTFRCDPISEHNRLYWYRQTLGQGPEFLTYFQNEAQLEKSRLLSDRFSAERPKGSFSTLEIQRTEQGDSAMYLCASASLGTSGRGQYFGPGTRLTVT.

The V gene is TRBV7-2, the J gene TRBJ1-6; 7 bases fit TRBD1. The length of the CDR3 is 13 residues. Germline CDR1 is SGHTA and CDR2 is FQGNSA. The junction had 6 bases not matched to a gene; V was cut back by 5 bases and J by 11 bases. This CDR3 is CASSPGTVPPLHF. The CDR3 DNA sequence: TGTGCCAGCAGCCCCGGGACAGTTCCACCCCTCCACTTT.

The DNA of the CDR3 is TGTGCCAGCAAGGCGGGATCCTACGAGCAGTACTTC. Its protein product is CASKAGSYEQYF. The chain recombines TRBV27 with TRBJ2-7; TRBD2 is a possible D gene (6 bases). The CDR3 length is 12 residues. CDR1 is MNHEY and CDR2 is SMNVEV in the germline V gene (reference sequence). Trimming removed 7 bases from V and 1 base from J, with 8 bases in between.

J is TRBJ1-6 and V is TRBV6-6; D not certain. The CDR3 is 13 amino acids. Trimming stripped 2 bases from V and 10 bases from J, with 9 bases between. Germline CDR1 MNHNY, CDR2 SVGAGI (reference sequence). The CDR3 protein is CASSYGEGSPLHF. The CDR3 DNA is TGTGCCAGCAGTTACGGGGAGGGATCACCCCTCCACTTT.

The CDR3 is CASSPIANSYEQYF. CDR3 DNA sequence: TGTGCCAGCTCACCAATAGCAAACTCCTACGAGCAGTACTTC. The V and J genes are TRBV18 and TRBJ2-7; D not certain. Trimming cost V 2 bases and J 0 bases, with 8 bases left between them. Per germline, CDR1 KGHSH and CDR2 LQKENI. This CDR3 spans 14 amino acids.